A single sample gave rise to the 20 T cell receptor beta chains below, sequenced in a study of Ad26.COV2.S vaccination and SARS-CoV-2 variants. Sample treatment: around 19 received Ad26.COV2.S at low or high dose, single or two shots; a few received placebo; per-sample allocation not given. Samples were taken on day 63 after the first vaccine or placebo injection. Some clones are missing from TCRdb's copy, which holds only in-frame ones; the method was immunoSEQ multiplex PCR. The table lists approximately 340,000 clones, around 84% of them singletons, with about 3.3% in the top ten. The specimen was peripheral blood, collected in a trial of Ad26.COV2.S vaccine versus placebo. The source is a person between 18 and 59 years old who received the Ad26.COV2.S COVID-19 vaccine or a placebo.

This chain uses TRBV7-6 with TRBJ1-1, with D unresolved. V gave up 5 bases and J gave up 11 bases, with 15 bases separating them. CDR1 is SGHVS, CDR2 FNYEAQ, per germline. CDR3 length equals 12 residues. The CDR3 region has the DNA TGTGCCAGCAGCCCATATGGGGAGAAGGCTTTCTTT. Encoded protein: CASSPYGEKAFF.

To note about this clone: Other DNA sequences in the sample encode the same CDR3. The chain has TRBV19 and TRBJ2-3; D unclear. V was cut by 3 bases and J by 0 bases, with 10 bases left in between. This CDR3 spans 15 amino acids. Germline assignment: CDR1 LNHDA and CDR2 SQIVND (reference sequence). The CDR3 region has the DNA TGTGCCAGTAGTATCCGGCTAGTTAGCACAGATACGCAGTATTTT. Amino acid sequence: CASSIRLVSTDTQYF.

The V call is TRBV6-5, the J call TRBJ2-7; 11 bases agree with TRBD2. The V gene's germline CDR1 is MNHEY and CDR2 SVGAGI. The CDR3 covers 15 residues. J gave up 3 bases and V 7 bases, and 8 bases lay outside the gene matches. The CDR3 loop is CASIYLAGGIYEQYF. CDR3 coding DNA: TGTGCCAGCATTTATCTAGCGGGGGGAATCTACGAGCAGTACTTC.

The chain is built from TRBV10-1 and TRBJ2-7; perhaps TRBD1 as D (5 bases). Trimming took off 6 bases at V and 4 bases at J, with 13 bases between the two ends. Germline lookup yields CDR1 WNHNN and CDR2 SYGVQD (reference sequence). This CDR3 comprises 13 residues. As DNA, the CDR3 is TGCGCCAGCAGCAAATATGACAGTTACGAGCAGTACTTC. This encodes CASSKYDSYEQYF.

CDR3 nucleotides: TGTGCCAGCAGCGCTTTGGACTTGGGGCTTAATGAAAAACTGTTTTTT. Protein: CASSALDLGLNEKLFF. V is TRBV7-9 and J is TRBJ1-4; perhaps TRBD1 as D (5 bases). In germline, CDR1 is SEHNR, CDR2 FQNEAQ (reference sequence). This CDR3 region has 16 residues. V lost 5 bases, J lost 4 bases, and 17 bases lay in between. Filled out from reference TRBV7-9 and TRBJ1-4, the complete variable domain reads DTGVSQNPRHKITKRGQNVTFRCDPISEHNRLYWYRQTLGQGPEFLTYFQNEAQLEKSRLLSDRFSAERPKGSFSTLEIQRTEQGDSAMYLCASSALDLGLNEKLFFGSGTQLSVL.

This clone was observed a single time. The CDR3 DNA reads as TGTGCCAGCACCCACCCGGGCGCACCCTACGAGCAGTACTTC. It is translated as CASTHPGAPYEQYF. The chain couples TRBV3-1 (or the pseudogene TRBV3-2) to TRBJ2-7; no reliable D call. CDR1 LGHDT and CDR2 YNNKEL come from the germline V gene (reference sequence). Deletions cut 7 bases from V and 2 bases from J, with 15 bases between. The CDR3 has 14 amino acids.

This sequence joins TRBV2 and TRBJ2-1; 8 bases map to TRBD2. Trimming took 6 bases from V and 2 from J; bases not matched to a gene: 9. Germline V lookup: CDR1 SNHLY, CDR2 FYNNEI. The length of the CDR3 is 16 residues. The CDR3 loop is CASSYSGTRAYNEQFF. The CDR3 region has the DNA TGTGCCAGCAGCTATTCCGGGACTAGGGCCTACAATGAGCAGTTCTTC. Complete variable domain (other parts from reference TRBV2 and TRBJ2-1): EPEVTQTPSHQVTQMGQEVILRCVPISNHLYFYWYRQILGQKVEFLVSFYNNEISEKSEIFDDQFSVERPDGSNFTLKIRSTKLEDSAMYFCASSYSGTRAYNEQFFGPGTRLTVL.

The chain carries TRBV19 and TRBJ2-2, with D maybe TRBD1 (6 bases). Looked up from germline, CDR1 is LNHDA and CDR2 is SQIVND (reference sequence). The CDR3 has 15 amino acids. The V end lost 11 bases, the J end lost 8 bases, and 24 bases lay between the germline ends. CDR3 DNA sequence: TGTGCCTCGTGTAGCCGGGACACTTCGGGGGGGGAGCTGTTTTTT. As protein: CASCSRDTSGGELFF.

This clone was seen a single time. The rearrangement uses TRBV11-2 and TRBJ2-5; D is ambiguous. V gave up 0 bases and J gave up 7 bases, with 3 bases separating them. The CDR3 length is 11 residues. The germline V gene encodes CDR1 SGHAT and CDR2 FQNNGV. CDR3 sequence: CASSLDGTQYF. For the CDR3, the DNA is TGTGCCAGCAGCTTAGACGGGACCCAGTACTTC.

DNA for the CDR3: TGTGCCAGCAGTTACCATTCCGGGACAGGGGGAGGCGAGCAGTACTTC. It yields the protein CASSYHSGTGGGEQYF. The chain is built from TRBV6-5 and TRBJ2-7, with 11 bases that match TRBD1. Germline trimming cut 2 bases from V and 6 bases from J; bases unmatched to any gene: 9. CDR3 length: 16 amino acids. Germline V CDR1 and CDR2: MNHEY, SVGAGI.

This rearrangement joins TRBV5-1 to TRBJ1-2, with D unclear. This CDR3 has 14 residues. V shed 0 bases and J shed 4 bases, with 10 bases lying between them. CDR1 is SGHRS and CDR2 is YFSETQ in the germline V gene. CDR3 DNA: TGCGCCAGCAGCTTGGCCGACACCGTCTATGGCTACACCTTC. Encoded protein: CASSLADTVYGYTF.

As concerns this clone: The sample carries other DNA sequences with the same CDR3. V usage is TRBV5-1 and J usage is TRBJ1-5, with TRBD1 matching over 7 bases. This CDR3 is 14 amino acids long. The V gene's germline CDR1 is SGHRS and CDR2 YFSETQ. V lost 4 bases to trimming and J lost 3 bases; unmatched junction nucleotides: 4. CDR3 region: CASSIGTDNQPQHF. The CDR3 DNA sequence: TGCGCCAGCAGCATTGGGACAGACAATCAGCCCCAGCATTTT.

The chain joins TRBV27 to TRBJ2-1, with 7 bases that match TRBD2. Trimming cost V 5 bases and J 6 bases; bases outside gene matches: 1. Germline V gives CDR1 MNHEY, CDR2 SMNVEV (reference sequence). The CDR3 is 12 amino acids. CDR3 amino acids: CASSPGGNEQFF. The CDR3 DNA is TGTGCCAGCAGTCCGGGGGGCAATGAGCAGTTCTTC.

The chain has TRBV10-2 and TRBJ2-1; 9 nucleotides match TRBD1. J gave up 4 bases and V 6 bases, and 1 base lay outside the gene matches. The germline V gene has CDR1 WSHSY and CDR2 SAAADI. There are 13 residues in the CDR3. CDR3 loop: CASRQGAYNEQFF. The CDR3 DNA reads TGCGCCAGCAGACAGGGGGCGTACAATGAGCAGTTCTTC.

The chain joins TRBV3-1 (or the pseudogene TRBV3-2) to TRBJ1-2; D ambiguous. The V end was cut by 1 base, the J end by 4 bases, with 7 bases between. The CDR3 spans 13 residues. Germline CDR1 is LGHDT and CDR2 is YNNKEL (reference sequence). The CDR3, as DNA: TGTGCCAGCAGCCAAGTCCTAGGCTATGGCTACACCTTC. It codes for CASSQVLGYGYTF.

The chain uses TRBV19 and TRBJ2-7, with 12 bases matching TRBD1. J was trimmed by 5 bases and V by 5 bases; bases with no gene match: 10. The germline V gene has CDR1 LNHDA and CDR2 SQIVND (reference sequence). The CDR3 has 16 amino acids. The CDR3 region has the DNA TGTGCCAGTAGTCCGTTGCCCGGGACAGGGGGCGACGAGCAGTACTTC. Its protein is CASSPLPGTGGDEQYF.

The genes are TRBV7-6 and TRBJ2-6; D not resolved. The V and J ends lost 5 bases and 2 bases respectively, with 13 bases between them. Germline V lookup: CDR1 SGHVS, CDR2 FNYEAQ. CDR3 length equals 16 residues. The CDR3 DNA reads TGTGCCAGCAGCCCTTTGAGGCAGACTGGGGCCAACGTCCTGACTTTC. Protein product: CASSPLRQTGANVLTF.

The CDR3 region is CASSIDGVSTGLAAYEQYF. The CDR3 DNA follows: TGTGCCAGTAGTATAGATGGGGTTAGCACGGGACTAGCGGCGTACGAGCAGTACTTC. V is TRBV19 and J is TRBJ2-7, with 11 bases lining up with TRBD2. V was pared by 0 bases and J by 4 bases, with 14 bases of the junction left unmatched. The CDR3 runs 19 residues. The germline V gene encodes CDR1 LNHDA and CDR2 SQIVND (reference sequence).

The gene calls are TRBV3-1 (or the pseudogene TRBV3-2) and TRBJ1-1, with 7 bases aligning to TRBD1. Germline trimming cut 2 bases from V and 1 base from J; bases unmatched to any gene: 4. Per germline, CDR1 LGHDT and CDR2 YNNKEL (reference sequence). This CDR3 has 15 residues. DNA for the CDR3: TGTGCCAGCAGCCAATCCGGGACAGAGAACACTGAAGCTTTCTTT. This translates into CASSQSGTENTEAFF.

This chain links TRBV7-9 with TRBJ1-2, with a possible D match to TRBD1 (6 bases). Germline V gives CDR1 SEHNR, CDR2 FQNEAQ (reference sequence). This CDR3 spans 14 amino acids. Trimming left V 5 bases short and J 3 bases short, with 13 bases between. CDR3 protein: CASSPGGGHYGYTF. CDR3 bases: TGTGCCAGCAGCCCGGGCGGGGGCCACTATGGCTACACCTTC.